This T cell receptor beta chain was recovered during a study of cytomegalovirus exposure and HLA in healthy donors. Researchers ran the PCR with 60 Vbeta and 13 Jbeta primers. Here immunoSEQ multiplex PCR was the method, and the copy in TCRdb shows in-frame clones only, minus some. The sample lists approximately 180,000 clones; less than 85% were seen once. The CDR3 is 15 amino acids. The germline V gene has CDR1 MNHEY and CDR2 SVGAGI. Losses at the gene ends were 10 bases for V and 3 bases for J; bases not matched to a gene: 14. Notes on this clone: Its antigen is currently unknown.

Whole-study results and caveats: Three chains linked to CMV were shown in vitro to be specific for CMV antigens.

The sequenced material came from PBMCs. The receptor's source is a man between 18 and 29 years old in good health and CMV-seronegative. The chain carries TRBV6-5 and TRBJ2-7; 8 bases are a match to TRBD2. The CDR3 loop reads CATLGQSSGSYEQYF. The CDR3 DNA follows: TGTGCCACGTTGGGGCAGTCGAGCGGGAGCTACGAGCAGTACTTC.